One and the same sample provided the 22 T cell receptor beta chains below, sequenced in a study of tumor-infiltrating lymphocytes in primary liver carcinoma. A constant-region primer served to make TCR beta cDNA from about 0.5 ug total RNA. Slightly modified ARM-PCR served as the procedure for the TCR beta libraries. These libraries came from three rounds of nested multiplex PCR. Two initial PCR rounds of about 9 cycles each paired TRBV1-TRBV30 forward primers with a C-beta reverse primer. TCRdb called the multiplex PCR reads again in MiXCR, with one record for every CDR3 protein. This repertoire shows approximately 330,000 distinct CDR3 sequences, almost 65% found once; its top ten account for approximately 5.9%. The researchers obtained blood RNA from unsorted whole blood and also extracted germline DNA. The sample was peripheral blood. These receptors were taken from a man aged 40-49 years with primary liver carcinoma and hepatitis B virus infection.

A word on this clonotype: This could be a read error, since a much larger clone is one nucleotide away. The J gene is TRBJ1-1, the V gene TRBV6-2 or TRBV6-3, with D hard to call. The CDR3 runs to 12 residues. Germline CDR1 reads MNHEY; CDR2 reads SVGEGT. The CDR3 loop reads CASSNQWTEALF. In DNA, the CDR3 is TGTGCCAGCAGTAACCAGTGGACTGAAGCTCTCTTT.

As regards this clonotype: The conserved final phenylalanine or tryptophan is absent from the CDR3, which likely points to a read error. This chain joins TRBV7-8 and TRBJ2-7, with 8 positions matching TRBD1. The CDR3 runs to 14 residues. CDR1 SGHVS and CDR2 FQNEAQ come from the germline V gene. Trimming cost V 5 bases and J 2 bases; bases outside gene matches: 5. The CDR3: CASSRTGNAYEQYL. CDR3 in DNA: TGTGCCAGCAGCCGGACAGGGAACGCCTACGAGCAGTACTTA.

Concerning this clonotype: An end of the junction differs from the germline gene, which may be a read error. CDR3 region: CASSLRGDSNTEALF. In DNA form, the CDR3 reads TGTGCCAGCAGCTTACGGGGCGACTCGAACACTGAAGCTTTATTT. The chain has TRBV11-3 and TRBJ1-1, with D perhaps matching TRBD1 (5 bases). This CDR3 comprises 15 residues. Germline CDR1 and CDR2: SGHNT and YENEEA.

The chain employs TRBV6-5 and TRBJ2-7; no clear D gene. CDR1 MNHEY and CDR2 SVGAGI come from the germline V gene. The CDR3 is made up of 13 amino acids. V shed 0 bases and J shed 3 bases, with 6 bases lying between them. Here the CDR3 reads CASSYSHSYEQYF. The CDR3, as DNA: TGTGCCAGCAGTTACTCTCATAGCTACGAGCAGTACTTC.

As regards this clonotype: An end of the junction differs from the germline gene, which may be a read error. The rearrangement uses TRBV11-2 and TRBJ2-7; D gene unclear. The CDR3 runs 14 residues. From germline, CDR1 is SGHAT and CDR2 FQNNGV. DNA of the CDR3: TGTGCAAGCAGCTCAGGTCTCACGGCTTACGAGCAGTACTTC. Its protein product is CASSSGLTAYEQYF. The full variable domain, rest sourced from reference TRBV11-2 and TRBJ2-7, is EAGVAQSPRYKIIEKRQSVAFWCNPISGHATLYWYQQILGQGPKLLIQFQNNGVVDDSQLPKDRFSAERLKGVDSTLKIQPAKLEDSAVYLCASSSGLTAYEQYFGPGTRLTVT.

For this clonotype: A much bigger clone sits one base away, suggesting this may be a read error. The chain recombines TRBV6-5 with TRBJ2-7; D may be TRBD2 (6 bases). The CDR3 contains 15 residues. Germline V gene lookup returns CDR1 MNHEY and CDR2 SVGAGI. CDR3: CVSSYGGGIYYEQYF. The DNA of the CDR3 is TGTGTCAGCAGTTACGGGGGAGGAATTTACTACGAGCAGTACTTC.

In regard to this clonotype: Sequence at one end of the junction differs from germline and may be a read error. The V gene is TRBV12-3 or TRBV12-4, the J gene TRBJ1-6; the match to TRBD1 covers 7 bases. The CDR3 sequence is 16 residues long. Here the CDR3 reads CARSSYQGTVNSPLHF. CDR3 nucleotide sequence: TGTGCCAGGAGTTCCTACCAGGGGACAGTTAATTCACCCCTCCACTTT.

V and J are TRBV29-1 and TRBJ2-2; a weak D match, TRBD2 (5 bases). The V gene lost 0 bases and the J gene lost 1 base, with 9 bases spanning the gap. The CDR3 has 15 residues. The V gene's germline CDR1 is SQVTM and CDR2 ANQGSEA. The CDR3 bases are TGCAGCGTTGAAGATCAGGACTTGAACACCGGGGAGCTGTTTTTT. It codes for CSVEDQDLNTGELFF.

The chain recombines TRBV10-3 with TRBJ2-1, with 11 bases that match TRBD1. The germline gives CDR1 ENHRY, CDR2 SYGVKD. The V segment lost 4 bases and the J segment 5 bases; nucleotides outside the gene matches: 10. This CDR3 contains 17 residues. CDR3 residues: CAISVRDPGQGDNEQFF. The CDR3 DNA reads TGTGCCATCAGTGTACGAGACCCGGGACAGGGGGACAATGAGCAGTTCTTC.

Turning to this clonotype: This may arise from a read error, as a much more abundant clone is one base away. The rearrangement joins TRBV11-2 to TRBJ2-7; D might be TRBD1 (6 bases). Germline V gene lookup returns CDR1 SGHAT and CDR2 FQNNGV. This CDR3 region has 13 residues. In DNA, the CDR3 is TGTGCCAGCAGAGGGGACAAAGCCTACAAGCAGTACTTC. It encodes CASRGDKAYKQYF. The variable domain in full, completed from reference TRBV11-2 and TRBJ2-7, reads EAGVAQSPRYKIIEKRQSVAFWCNPISGHATLYWYQQILGQGPKLLIQFQNNGVVDDSQLPKDRFSAERLKGVDSTLKIQPAKLEDSAVYLCASRGDKAYKQYFGPGTRLTVT.

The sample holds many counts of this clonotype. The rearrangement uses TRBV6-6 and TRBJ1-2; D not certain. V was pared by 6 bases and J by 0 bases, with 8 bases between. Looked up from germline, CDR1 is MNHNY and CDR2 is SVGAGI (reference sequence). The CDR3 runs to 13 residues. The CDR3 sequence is CASRAGPNYGYTF. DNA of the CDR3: TGTGCCAGCAGGGCAGGCCCTAACTATGGCTACACCTTC.

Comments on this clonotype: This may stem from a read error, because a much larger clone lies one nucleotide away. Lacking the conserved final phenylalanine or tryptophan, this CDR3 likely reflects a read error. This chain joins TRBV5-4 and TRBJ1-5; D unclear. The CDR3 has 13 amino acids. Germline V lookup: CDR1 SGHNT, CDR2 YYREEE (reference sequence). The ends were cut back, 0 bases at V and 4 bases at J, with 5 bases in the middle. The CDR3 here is CASSLGINQPQHS. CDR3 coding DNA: TGTGCCAGCAGCTTGGGTATTAATCAGCCCCAGCATTCT.

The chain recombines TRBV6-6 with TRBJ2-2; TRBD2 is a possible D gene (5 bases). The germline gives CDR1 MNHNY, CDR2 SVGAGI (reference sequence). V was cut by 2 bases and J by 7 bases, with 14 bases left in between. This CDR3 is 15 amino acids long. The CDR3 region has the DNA TGTGCCAGCAGTTACAATGATAGTGCGGGCGGGGAGCTGTTTTTT. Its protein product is CASSYNDSAGGELFF.

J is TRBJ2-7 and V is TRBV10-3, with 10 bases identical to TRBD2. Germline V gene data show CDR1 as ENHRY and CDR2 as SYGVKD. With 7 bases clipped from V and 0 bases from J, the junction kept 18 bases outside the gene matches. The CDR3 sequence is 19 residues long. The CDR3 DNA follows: TGTGCCATCACCAAACGGTCGGGACTAGCGCGAGGGTTCTCCTACGAGCAGTACTTC. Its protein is CAITKRSGLARGFSYEQYF.

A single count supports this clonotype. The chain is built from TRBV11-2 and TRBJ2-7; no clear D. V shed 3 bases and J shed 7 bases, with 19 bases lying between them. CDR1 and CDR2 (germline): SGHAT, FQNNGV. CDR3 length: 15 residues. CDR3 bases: TGTGCCAGCAGCTTGGGAACAAGGCCTACGGAAGAGCAGTACTTC. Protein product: CASSLGTRPTEEQYF.

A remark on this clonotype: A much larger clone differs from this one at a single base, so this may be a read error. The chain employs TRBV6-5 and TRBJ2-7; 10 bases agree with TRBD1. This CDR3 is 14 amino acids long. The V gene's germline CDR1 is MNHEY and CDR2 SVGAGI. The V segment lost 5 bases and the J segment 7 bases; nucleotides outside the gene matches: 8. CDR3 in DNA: TGTGCCAGCAGTACGCAGGACAGGGGGAATGAGCAGTACTTC. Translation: CASSTQDRGNEQYF.

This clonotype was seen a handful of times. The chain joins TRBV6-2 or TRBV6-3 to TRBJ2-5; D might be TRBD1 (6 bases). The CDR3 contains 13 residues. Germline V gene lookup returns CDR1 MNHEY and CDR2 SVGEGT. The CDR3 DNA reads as TGTACCAACCCCAGCAGGGGTCAAGAGACCCAGTACTTC. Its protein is CTNPSRGQETQYF.

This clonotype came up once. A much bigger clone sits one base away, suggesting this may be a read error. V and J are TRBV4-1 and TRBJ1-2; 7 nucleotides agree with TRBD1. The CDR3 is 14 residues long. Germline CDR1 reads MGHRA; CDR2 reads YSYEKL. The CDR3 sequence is CASSQGQGHYDYTF. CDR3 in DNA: TGCGCCAGCAGCCAAGGACAGGGACACTATGACTACACCTTC.

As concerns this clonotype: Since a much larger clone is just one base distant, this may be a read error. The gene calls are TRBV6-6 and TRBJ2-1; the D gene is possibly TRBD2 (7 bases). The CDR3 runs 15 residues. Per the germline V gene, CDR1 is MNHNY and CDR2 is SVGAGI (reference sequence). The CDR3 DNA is TGTGCCACCCACCTGGGGGGGACACTATACAATGAGCAGCTCTTC. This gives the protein CATHLGGTLYNEQLF.

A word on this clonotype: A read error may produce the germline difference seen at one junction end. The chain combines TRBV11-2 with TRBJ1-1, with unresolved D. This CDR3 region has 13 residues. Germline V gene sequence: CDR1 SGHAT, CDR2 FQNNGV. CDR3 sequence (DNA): TGTGCCAGCGACATGGGTATGAACACTGAAGCTCTCTTT. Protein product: CASDMGMNTEALF.

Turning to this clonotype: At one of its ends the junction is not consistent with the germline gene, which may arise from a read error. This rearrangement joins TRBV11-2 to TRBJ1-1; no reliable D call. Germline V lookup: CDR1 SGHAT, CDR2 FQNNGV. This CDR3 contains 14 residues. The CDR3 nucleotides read TGTGCCAACAGCGCCTCGGTTATGAACACTGAAGCTTTCTTT. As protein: CANSASVMNTEAFF.

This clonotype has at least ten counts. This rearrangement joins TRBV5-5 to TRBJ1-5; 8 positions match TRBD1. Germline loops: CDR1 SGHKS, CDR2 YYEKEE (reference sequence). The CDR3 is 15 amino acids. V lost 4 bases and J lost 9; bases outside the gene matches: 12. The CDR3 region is CASSLEGTGIVPQHF. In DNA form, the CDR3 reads TGTGCCAGCAGCCTAGAAGGGACAGGCATCGTGCCCCAGCATTTT.